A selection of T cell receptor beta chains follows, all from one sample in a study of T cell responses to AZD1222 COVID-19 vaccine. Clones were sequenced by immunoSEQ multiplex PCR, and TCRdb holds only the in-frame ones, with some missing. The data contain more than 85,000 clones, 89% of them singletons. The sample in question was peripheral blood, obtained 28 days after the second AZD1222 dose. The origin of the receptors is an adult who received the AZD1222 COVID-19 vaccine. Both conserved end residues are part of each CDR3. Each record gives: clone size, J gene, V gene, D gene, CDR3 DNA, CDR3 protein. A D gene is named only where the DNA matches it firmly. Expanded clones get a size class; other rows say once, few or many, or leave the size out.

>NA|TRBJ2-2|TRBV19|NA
TGTGCCAGTAGTATCGGGGCAGGGGCCGGGGAGCTGTTTTTT
CASSIGAGAGELFF
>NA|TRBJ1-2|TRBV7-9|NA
TGTGCCAGCAGCTTTCAGGACGGGCGAAACTATGGCTACACCTTC
CASSFQDGRNYGYTF
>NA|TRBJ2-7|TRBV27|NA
TGTGCCAGCAGCCCTGCTAAGGTCTCATACGAGCAGTACTTC
CASSPAKVSYEQYF
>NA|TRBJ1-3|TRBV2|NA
TGTGCCAGCAGTGAATTGGGGGGCCCCTCTGGAAACACCATATATTTT
CASSELGGPSGNTIYF
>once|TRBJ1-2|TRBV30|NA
TGTGCCTGGAGTGTAGGCGGGTCTGTATATGGCTACACCTTC
CAWSVGGSVYGYTF
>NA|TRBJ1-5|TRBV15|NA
TGTGCCACCAGCAGAGAAGCCCAGGATCAGCCCCAGCATTTT
CATSREAQDQPQHF
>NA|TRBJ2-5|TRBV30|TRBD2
TGTGCCTGTTCCCCGACTAGCGGGACTTGGCCGGAGACCCAGTACTTC
CACSPTSGTWPETQYF
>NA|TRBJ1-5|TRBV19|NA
TGTGCCAGTAGTATTGGACGACCGGGAGGCAATCAGCCCCAGCATTTT
CASSIGRPGGNQPQHF
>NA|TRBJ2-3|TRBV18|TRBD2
TGTGCCAGCTCACCTTTACTCAACCTAGCGGGAGCTTCGATAGATACGCAGTATTTT
CASSPLLNLAGASIDTQYF
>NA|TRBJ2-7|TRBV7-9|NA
TGTGCCAGCAGCTTAGTCAGGGGAACCTACGAGCAGTACTTC
CASSLVRGTYEQYF
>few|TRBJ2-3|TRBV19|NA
TGTGCCAGTAGGGCAGGGCGGCTGGGGGATACGCAGTATTTT
CASRAGRLGDTQYF
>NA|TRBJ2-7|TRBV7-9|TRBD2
TGTGCCAGCAGCTCCGGGACTAGCGGGTCCGGACGGGATGAGCAGTACTTC
CASSSGTSGSGRDEQYF
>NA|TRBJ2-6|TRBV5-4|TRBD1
TGTGCCAGCAGCTTAGCGTCGGGACAGAAACAATTTGGGGCCAACGTCCTGACTTTC
CASSLASGQKQFGANVLTF
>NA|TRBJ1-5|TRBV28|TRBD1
TGTGCCAGCAGGGGACAGTTATCCTACCGGCCCCAGCATTTT
CASRGQLSYRPQHF
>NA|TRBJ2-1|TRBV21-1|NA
TGTGCCAGCAGCCCCCCACCACATCTTATGTGTAATGAGCAGTTCTTC
CASSPPPHLMCNEQFF
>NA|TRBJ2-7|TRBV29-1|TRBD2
TGCAGCGTCGCAGCGAGCGGGGACTCCTACGAGCAGTACTTC
CSVAASGDSYEQYF
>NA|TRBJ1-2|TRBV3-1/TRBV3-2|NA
TGTGCCAGCAGCTTTGAGGCAGGGGCGGTCTTC
CASSFEAGAVF